The entry below describes one T cell receptor (beta chain). Antigen unknown. V dropped 3 bases and J dropped 5; count of bases not matched to a gene: 8. The CDR3 consists of 15 residues. Germline V gives CDR1 LNHDA, CDR2 SQIVND (reference sequence). This sample is drawn from a study of cytomegalovirus exposure and HLA in healthy donors. Study-wide points: HLA allele associations emerged for some 16,000 TCR beta sequences in a later analysis, at 0.05 false discovery rate.

Amplification used 60 Vbeta primers and 13 Jbeta primers. Assay used: immunoSEQ multiplex PCR; TCRdb lists only in-frame clones, some missing. The sample lists approximately 130,000 clones, approximately 85% occurring once. This receptor was identified in a boy between 10 and 17 years old in good health and CMV-seronegative. The sequencing sample was made of PBMCs. The V call is TRBV19, the J call TRBJ1-1, with 8 bases matching TRBD1. The CDR3 sequence: CASSIGQGARTEAFF. Here the CDR3 DNA reads TGTGCCAGTAGTATCGGTCAGGGGGCGAGGACTGAAGCTTTCTTT.